This is a list of T cell receptor beta chains from one sample in a study of response to subunit inactivated influenza vaccine. MiXCR was run by TCRdb on the RT-PCR reads, yielding one entry per CDR3 protein. The sample consists of about 570,000 distinct CDR3 sequences, about 11% of them appearing once. A further study also used this sample, focusing on T cells expressing NK-cell markers.

The source material was PBMCs from blood, sampled on the day of vaccination. Receptors originate from a man aged 50 or older who received an inactivated influenza vaccine. CDR3s include the opening cysteine and the closing phenylalanine or tryptophan. D genes are given only for firm matches. Clone size, where shown, is once, few, many, or a class for clones that have expanded.

D gene	J gene	V gene	clone size	CDR3 DNA	CDR3 protein
NA	TRBJ2-2	TRBV11-2	few	TGTGCCAGCAGCTTAGAAATCGCAGGGGCCGGGGAGCTGTTTTTT	CASSLEIAGAGELFF
TRBD1	TRBJ1-2	TRBV12-3/TRBV12-4	NA	TGTGCCAGCAGGCCCGGGACAGCCTATGGCTACACCTTC	CASRPGTAYGYTF
NA	TRBJ2-3	TRBV7-2	many	TGTGCCAGCAGCCCCGACGCCCCGCCAGATACGCAGTATTTT	CASSPDAPPDTQYF
NA	TRBJ2-5	TRBV5-6	NA	TGTGCCAGCAGCACCCATTTGATGGAGACCCAGTACTTC	CASSTHLMETQYF
NA	TRBJ2-3	TRBV20-1	few	TGCAGTGCTAGAGATCCGTTCTTTAGCACAGATACGCAGTATTTT	CSARDPFFSTDTQYF
TRBD2	TRBJ2-3	TRBV28	many	TGTGCCAGCAGGTATCCTAGCGGAACCTCTAGCACAGATACGCAGTATTTT	CASRYPSGTSSTDTQYF
NA	TRBJ1-1	TRBV12-3/TRBV12-4	few	TGTGCCAGCAGAGCAACCGGGACACTATACACTGAAGCTTTCTTT	CASRATGTLYTEAFF
TRBD2	TRBJ2-1	TRBV3-1	NA	TGTGCCAGCAGCCAGGGACTAAACTCCTACAATGAGCAGTTCTTC	CASSQGLNSYNEQFF
NA	TRBJ2-1	TRBV9	few	TGTGCCAGCAGCGTAGTTGGGGCAGACCCCTACAATGAGCAGTTCTTC	CASSVVGADPYNEQFF
NA	TRBJ2-3	TRBV4-1	NA	TGCGCCAGCAGCCTAGCGGCGCCCAGCACAGATACGCAGTATTTT	CASSLAAPSTDTQYF
NA	TRBJ2-3	TRBV20-1	NA	TGCAGTGCTATCAATAGACAGGTTCCCACAGATACGCAGTATTTT	CSAINRQVPTDTQYF
NA	TRBJ2-1	TRBV3-1	NA	TGTGCCAGCAGCCAAGTGTACACCTCCGGGGAGCAGTTCTTC	CASSQVYTSGEQFF
TRBD2	TRBJ2-1	TRBV9	NA	TGTGCCAGCAGCGTCTACCGGGACTACTACAATGAGCAGTTCTTC	CASSVYRDYYNEQFF
NA	TRBJ2-1	TRBV30	NA	TGTGCCTGGAGTCCCCTGCTATCCGCAGACAATGAGCAGTTCTTC	CAWSPLLSADNEQFF
NA	TRBJ1-4	TRBV29-1	few	TGCAGCGTCACAAGGAGGTTCCATGACGGAAAACTGTTTTTT	CSVTRRFHDGKLFF
NA	TRBJ2-1	TRBV3-1	few	TGTGCCAGCAGCCAAGAGATTGGCTATGAGCAGTTCTTC	CASSQEIGYEQFF
NA	TRBJ2-3	TRBV18	NA	TGTGCCAGCTCACCACAGGTCTCAGATACGCAGTATTTT	CASSPQVSDTQYF
NA	TRBJ1-5	TRBV4-3	few	TGCGCCAGCAGCTCCTGGGCGGTCAATCAGCCCCAGCATTTT	CASSSWAVNQPQHF